Listed here are 19 T cell receptor beta chains from one sample, sequenced in a study of blood T cell repertoires in COVID-19. The protocol was immunoSEQ multiplex PCR, while the TCRdb copy is restricted to in-frame clones and leaves out a portion. The profile shows roughly 150,000 clones, 82% of them singletons. Sample: peripheral blood. The receptors here all came from an elderly woman with acute or convalescent COVID-19.

The chain couples TRBV4-2 to TRBJ2-7; D not certain. Germline V gene data show CDR1 as LGHNA and CDR2 as YNFKEQ. There are 15 residues in the CDR3. Trimming shortened V by 1 base and J by 2 bases, and 12 bases separated the two germline ends. CDR3 DNA sequence: TGTGCCAGCAGCCAAGGTATTTTGGCGGCCTACGAGCAGTACTTC. Translation: CASSQGILAAYEQYF.

This clone has just one count. The genes are TRBV5-6 and TRBJ1-1; 12 bases line up with TRBD1. The CDR3 loop spans 19 amino acids. J was trimmed by 3 bases and V by 0 bases; bases with no gene match: 12. The germline CDR1 and CDR2 sequences are SGHDT and YYEEEE. The CDR3 here is CASSLGSWGTGGRYTEAFF. The CDR3, as DNA: TGTGCCAGCAGCTTGGGATCATGGGGGACAGGGGGCCGGTACACTGAAGCTTTCTTT.

The chain has TRBV9 and TRBJ1-2, with TRBD1 matching 9 bases. With 4 bases clipped from V and 8 bases from J, the junction kept 9 bases outside the gene matches. Germline V lookup: CDR1 SGDLS, CDR2 YYNGEE. The CDR3 is 14 residues long. CDR3: CASSFQTGGPGYTF. The CDR3 DNA reads as TGTGCCAGCAGCTTTCAGACAGGGGGACCCGGCTACACCTTC.

This clone has a count of ten or more. The rearrangement uses TRBV9 and TRBJ1-4, with D possibly TRBD1 on 6 matching bases. The germline V and J ends were trimmed by 3 bases and 2 bases, with 11 bases remaining between them. Germline lookup yields CDR1 SGDLS and CDR2 YYNGEE. This CDR3 spans 15 amino acids. The CDR3 DNA follows: TGTGCCAGCAGCGAAACAGGGTATACTAATGAAAAACTGTTTTTT. Its protein product is CASSETGYTNEKLFF.

This clone was seen only once. This rearrangement joins TRBV5-5 to TRBJ2-1; 9 bases line up with TRBD2. With V trimmed by 3 bases and J by 9 bases, 13 bases remained unmatched. CDR3 length: 16 residues. CDR1 is SGHKS, CDR2 YYEKEE, per germline (reference sequence). CDR3 in DNA: TGTGCCAGCAGCTGGGGGGCGAGCGGGAGGAAATTTGAGCAGTTCTTC. Encoded protein: CASSWGASGRKFEQFF.

The chain links TRBV6-2 or TRBV6-3 to TRBJ2-1, with 8 positions matching TRBD2. The CDR3 is made up of 14 amino acids. With 0 bases clipped from V and 13 bases from J, the junction kept 8 bases outside the gene matches. CDR1 MNHEY and CDR2 SVGEGT come from the germline V gene. CDR3 amino acids: CASSYSNQLAVQFF. The CDR3 coding sequence is TGTGCCAGCAGTTACTCAAACCAACTAGCGGTACAGTTCTTC.

The rearrangement links TRBV5-4 to TRBJ2-7; possible D gene TRBD1, 5 bases. CDR3 size: 15 residues. Germline lookup yields CDR1 SGHNT and CDR2 YYREEE (reference sequence). Trimming pared 0 bases from V and 0 bases from J, leaving 10 bases between. This chain's CDR3 is CASSLEQASSYEQYF. In DNA, the CDR3 is TGTGCCAGCAGCTTGGAACAGGCCAGCTCCTACGAGCAGTACTTC.

The CDR3 nucleotides read TGCGCCAGCAGCCCCGGGGGCTCCTACAATGAGCAGTTCTTC. It translates to CASSPGGSYNEQFF. This chain links TRBV5-1 with TRBJ2-1; D may be TRBD2 (6 bases). The CDR3 runs 14 residues. The V gene's germline CDR1 is SGHRS and CDR2 YFSETQ. V was trimmed by 4 bases and J by 0 bases, leaving 8 bases between them.

This sequence joins TRBV2 and TRBJ2-1; 7 bases match TRBD2. The V gene end was trimmed by 8 bases and the J gene end by 5 bases; junction bases not matched to a gene: 9. The germline CDR1 and CDR2 sequences are SNHLY and FYNNEI. The CDR3 runs to 14 residues. CDR3 amino acids: CASCVNRGDNEQFF. The CDR3 DNA reads TGTGCCAGCTGCGTTAATCGGGGGGACAATGAGCAGTTCTTC. The variable domain in full, completed from reference TRBV2 and TRBJ2-1, reads EPEVTQTPSHQVTQMGQEVILRCVPISNHLYFYWYRQILGQKVEFLVSFYNNEISEKSEIFDDQFSVERPDGSNFTLKIRSTKLEDSAMYFCASCVNRGDNEQFFGPGTRLTVL.

This clone was seen a handful of times. The rearrangement joins TRBV10-3 to TRBJ1-3; D ambiguous. Trimming removed 6 bases from V and 2 bases from J, with 14 bases in between. The CDR3 covers 15 residues. Per the germline V gene, CDR1 is ENHRY and CDR2 is SYGVKD. CDR3 sequence: CAIRSEGEAGNTIYF. The CDR3 region has the DNA TGTGCCATCAGGTCAGAGGGAGAGGCTGGAAACACCATATATTTT.

The V and J genes are TRBV7-9 and TRBJ2-7; D not certain. Trimming cost V 5 bases and J 0 bases, with 5 bases left between them. Per germline, CDR1 SEHNR and CDR2 FQNEAQ (reference sequence). The CDR3 runs to 12 residues. The CDR3 protein is CASSRSSYEQYF. The CDR3 nucleotides read TGTGCCAGCAGCCGGAGCTCCTACGAGCAGTACTTC.

V usage is TRBV5-6 and J usage is TRBJ1-5, with D possibly matching TRBD1 (6 bases). V lost 0 bases, J lost 7 bases, and 8 bases lay in between. Germline-derived CDR1 and CDR2 are SGHDT and YYEEEE. The CDR3 extends over 13 amino acids. This CDR3 is CASSLVGGQPQHF. The CDR3 DNA reads TGTGCCAGCAGCTTGGTAGGGGGACAGCCCCAGCATTTT.

The CDR3 nucleotides read TGTGCCAGCACCTCGGGAGAAGCGGGAGGGAGAGAGCAGTACTTC. Its translation: CASTSGEAGGREQYF. The chain combines TRBV6-5 with TRBJ2-7; TRBD2 matches 10 bases. Germline-derived CDR1 and CDR2 are MNHEY and SVGAGI. V lost 7 bases and J lost 7; bases outside the gene matches: 13. This CDR3 region has 15 residues.

The chain employs TRBV28 and TRBJ2-1; the D gene is possibly TRBD2 (6 bases). The CDR3 sequence is 14 residues long. V lost 8 bases and J lost 2, with 13 bases in between. CDR1 MDHEN and CDR2 SYDVKM come from the germline V gene. The CDR3 region is CASAGPMPYNEQFF. The CDR3 DNA is TGTGCCAGCGCGGGACCTATGCCCTACAATGAGCAGTTCTTC. The whole variable domain, filled in from reference TRBV28 and TRBJ2-1, reads DVKVTQSSRYLVKRTGEKVFLECVQDMDHENMFWYRQDPGLGLRLIYFSYDVKMKEKGDIPEGYSVSREKKERFSLILESASTNQTSMYLCASAGPMPYNEQFFGPGTRLTVL.

This clone was recorded once. This sequence joins TRBV2 and TRBJ2-3; 10 bases match TRBD1. V was clipped by 7 bases and J by 2 bases; unmatched bases: 18. CDR1 is SNHLY and CDR2 is FYNNEI in the germline V gene. The CDR3 runs 19 residues. CDR3 loop: CASNYPVGGQGTLTDTQYF. In DNA form, the CDR3 reads TGTGCCAGCAACTACCCGGTAGGGGGACAGGGGACGCTCACAGATACGCAGTATTTT.

The rearrangement links TRBV11-2 to TRBJ1-1; 9 nucleotides align to TRBD1. This CDR3 contains 15 residues. Germline V gives CDR1 SGHAT, CDR2 FQNNGV. V lost 1 base to trimming and J lost 5 bases; unmatched junction nucleotides: 5. CDR3 DNA sequence: TGTGCCAGCAGCTTAGGGACAGGGGTGGATACTGAAGCTTTCTTT. Translation gives CASSLGTGVDTEAFF.

This chain uses TRBV4-2 with TRBJ2-7, with 9 bases aligning to TRBD1. CDR3 length equals 14 residues. The junction had 1 base not matched to a gene; V was cut back by 0 bases and J by 4 bases. Germline CDR1 is LGHNA and CDR2 is YNFKEQ. DNA of the CDR3: TGTGCCAGCAGCCAAGAGGACAGGGGTTACGAGCAGTACTTC. It specifies CASSQEDRGYEQYF.

The V gene is TRBV28, the J gene TRBJ2-5; 7 bases line up with TRBD2. V was clipped by 5 bases and J by 5 bases; unmatched bases: 14. Germline assignment: CDR1 MDHEN and CDR2 SYDVKM. The CDR3 consists of 16 residues. This CDR3 is CASSTSWGRGSETQYF. CDR3 DNA: TGTGCCAGCAGTACCTCTTGGGGGAGGGGAAGTGAGACCCAGTACTTC.

J is TRBJ1-6 and V is TRBV6-5; D is ambiguous. V was clipped by 2 bases and J by 5 bases, with 10 bases between them. Germline assignment: CDR1 MNHEY and CDR2 SVGAGI. The length of the CDR3 is 15 residues. DNA of the CDR3: TGTGCCAGCAGTTACAGCCACGTCCATAATTCACCCCTCCACTTT. Translation gives CASSYSHVHNSPLHF.